The rows below give T cell receptor beta chains drawn from one sample of a study of T cells in localized non-small cell lung cancer. Profiled with immunoSEQ multiplex PCR; TCRdb holds only in-frame clones, not every one. This sample carries fewer than 25,000 clones, roughly 86% of them seen once, and the ten largest clones take approximately 6.3%. The material was peripheral blood, obtained before any cancer treatment. All receptors come from a male donor at least 60 years old with stage II squamous cell lung carcinoma. CDR3s include the opening cysteine and the closing phenylalanine or tryptophan. D genes are given only for firm matches. A row's size may be missing; if present it is once, few, many or a size class.

TRBD2	TRBV27	.	TRBJ2-2	TGTGCCAGCAGTTTATCGTATACTAGCGGGTCTAACACCGGGGAGCTGTTTTTT	CASSLSYTSGSNTGELFF
.	TRBV19	few	TRBJ2-2	TGTGCCAGCCGTACGGGACCCGAGGGGGAGCTGTTTTTT	CASRTGPEGELFF
.	TRBV5-1	.	TRBJ1-1	TGCGCCAGCAGCCCTTCCGGCTCGAACACTGAAGCTTTCTTT	CASSPSGSNTEAFF
TRBD2	TRBV9	few	TRBJ2-7	TGTGCCAGCAGCGGACTAGCGGCCGAGGGCGAGCAGTACTTC	CASSGLAAEGEQYF
TRBD2	TRBV19	.	TRBJ2-5	TGTGCCAGTAGTATCGGGCTGGACTATAGCGGGGAAGAGACCCAGTACTTC	CASSIGLDYSGEETQYF
TRBD1	TRBV23-1	.	TRBJ2-1	TGCGCCAGCAGTCAATCGGGCCGGGACAGGGGGTACAATGAGCAGTTCTTC	CASSQSGRDRGYNEQFF
TRBD2	TRBV5-1	once	TRBJ2-3	TGCGCCAGCAGCTTGAACGGGAGGACAGATACGCAGTATTTT	CASSLNGRTDTQYF
.	TRBV19	.	TRBJ1-5	TGTGCCAGCGCCGGGGACTACAATCAGCCCCAGCATTTT	CASAGDYNQPQHF
TRBD1	TRBV6-1	.	TRBJ1-2	TGTGCCAGCAGTGAGCTTGGGACAGTCCTCGGCTATGGCTACACCTTC	CASSELGTVLGYGYTF
.	TRBV28	.	TRBJ2-7	TGTGCCAGCAGTACCCACTCAGGAACCTACGAGCAGTACTTC	CASSTHSGTYEQYF
.	TRBV6-6	once	TRBJ1-3	TGTGCCAGCAGCCACATTCAGGGGCCTGGAAACACCATATATTTT	CASSHIQGPGNTIYF
.	TRBV6-5	.	TRBJ1-1	TGTGCCAGCAGTTACGACCAAGTAGATCAGTACACTGAAGCTTTCTTT	CASSYDQVDQYTEAFF
.	TRBV28	.	TRBJ2-5	TGTGCCAGCAGTTTGCCCCCTAGGGAGACCCAGTACTTC	CASSLPPRETQYF
.	TRBV9	once	TRBJ2-2	TGTGCCAGCAGCGCCAGGGGGGGCGGCACCGGGGAGCTGTTTTTT	CASSARGGGTGELFF